The clone carrying this TCR beta chain was found a few times. As yet, its antigen is unknown. From germline, CDR1 is WSHSY and CDR2 SAAADI. The CDR3 is 13 residues long. V was shortened by 6 bases and J by 6 bases, with 12 bases between the two germline ends. Time point of the sample: newly diagnosed GD, antithyroid drugs for less than 3 months. Researchers made the TCR library from RNA that was extracted from PBMCs. This sample was taken from a study of regulatory T cells in long-lasting Graves disease. Study-wide results and limits: The study found TRBV28, TRBJ1-2 and TRBJ2-5 favored in persistent disease.

Investigators prepared the TCR beta libraries by applying iRepertoire HTBI primers and Arm-PCR of CDR3 regions. MiXCR, run by TCRdb on the multiplex PCR reads, gives a single entry per CDR3 protein. Of around 420,000 distinct CDR3 sequences in the sample, about 15% were seen once. The data also belong to a second study, concerning T cells in Graves' hyperthyroidism and ophthalmopathy. From that second work: Not enrolled were patients with uncontrolled infection, other autoimmune disease, pregnancy or lactation.

The V and J genes are TRBV10-2 and TRBJ1-5, with D perhaps matching TRBD1 (5 bases). The sequencing here drew on peripheral blood mononuclear cells (PBMCs), taken at new diagnosis, from a patient treated with antithyroid drugs. The sequence came from a woman between 40 and 50 years old with Graves disease. CDR3 DNA: TGCGCCAGCAGGGAGGGGTATTTTCAGCCCCAGCATTTT. It encodes CASREGYFQPQHF.